The 5 T cell receptor beta chains below come from one sample, sequenced in a study of cytomegalovirus exposure and HLA in healthy donors. Use of 60 Vbeta and 13 Jbeta primers characterized the PCR. Using immunoSEQ multiplex PCR, the repertoire was profiled, and TCRdb retains in-frame clones only, with some absent. Among about 160,000 clones listed, around 68% were seen once. Sequencing was done on a sample of PBMCs. The receptors come from a middle-aged woman in good health and CMV-seropositive.

This sequence joins TRBV4-3 and TRBJ1-6; the match to TRBD1 covers 7 bases. Germline lookup yields CDR1 LGHNA and CDR2 YSLEER. This CDR3 is built from 16 residues. The trim removed 1 base at V and 8 bases at J, leaving 8 bases unmatched. CDR3 DNA: TGCGCCAGCAGCCAAGGAAAAACAGGGGTTCATTCACCCCTCCACTTT. Translating gives CASSQGKTGVHSPLHF.

The chain recombines TRBV6-1 with TRBJ2-1; TRBD2 is a possible D gene (7 bases). CDR1 and CDR2 from the germline V gene are MNHNS and SASEGT. The germline V and J ends were trimmed by 7 bases and 5 bases, with 18 bases remaining between them. This CDR3 is built from 15 residues. In DNA form, the CDR3 reads TGTGCCAGCACCGAGTGGGGGGGGCCTAACAATGAGCAGTTCTTC. Translated: CASTEWGGPNNEQFF.

This clone was recorded only once. The V gene is TRBV5-6, the J gene TRBJ1-6; D unclear. The germline gives CDR1 SGHDT, CDR2 YYEEEE. CDR3 length: 12 residues. V lost 2 bases and J 10 bases, leaving 7 bases between the germline ends. CDR3 coding DNA: TGTGCCAGCAGCTTAGAGGAATCACCCCTCCACTTT. Translated, it gives CASSLEESPLHF.

Only a few counts were recorded for this clone. This chain links TRBV18 with TRBJ1-5; 7 nucleotides line up with TRBD1. Germline CDR1 and CDR2: KGHSH and LQKENI. The length of the CDR3 is 13 residues. Losses at the gene ends were 6 bases for V and 4 bases for J; bases not matched to a gene: 3. CDR3: CASSPDRNQPQHF. CDR3 DNA: TGTGCCAGCTCTCCGGACAGGAATCAGCCCCAGCATTTT.

This chain connects TRBV19 to TRBJ1-2, with TRBD1 matching over 12 bases. The CDR3 spans 14 residues. Germline V gene sequence: CDR1 LNHDA, CDR2 SQIVND (reference sequence). Germline trimming cut 1 base from V and 8 bases from J; bases unmatched to any gene: 2. CDR3 protein: CASSIVGTGGGYTF. The CDR3 coding sequence is TGTGCCAGTAGTATAGTCGGGACAGGGGGCGGCTACACCTTC.